This T cell receptor (beta chain) comes out of a study of T cell responses to AZD1222 COVID-19 vaccine. Study context: Second-dose groups at about 4 or about 12 weeks were pooled. Notes on the study in general: Unmutated variant regions reportedly attract nearly half of all spike-specific TCRs. Compared with day 0, the breadth and depth of the Spike-specific TCR repertoire rose significantly after two doses of AZD1222.

On this clone itself: The antigen is unknown.

V shed 1 base and J shed 3 bases, with 16 bases lying between them. The V gene's germline CDR1 is LGHNA and CDR2 YNFKEQ. This CDR3 is 17 amino acids long. Clones were read by immunoSEQ multiplex PCR, and TCRdb kept only the in-frame ones, dropping some. The sample holds 100,000 to 150,000 clones, roughly 87% seen once. The material was peripheral blood, obtained on day 0 of AZD1222 vaccination. This chain joins TRBV4-2 and TRBJ1-5; perhaps TRBD1 as D (5 bases). The origin of this receptor is an adult in good health. CDR3 sequence: CASSQGAFDRLNQPQHF. The CDR3 coding sequence is TGTGCCAGCAGCCAAGGGGCGTTTGACAGACTCAATCAGCCCCAGCATTTT.